The rows below give T cell receptor beta chains drawn from one sample of a study of sequential checkpoint blockade in melanoma. Sequencing was performed with immunoSEQ multiplex PCR; in TCRdb, only in-frame clones are kept and a portion is missing. This sample yields under 40,000 clones, of which 88% are seen a single time; around 12% belongs to the top ten. The sequencing used CD8+ T cells sorted from blood (inferred from file names), collected from a patient given nivolumab and ipilimumab in sequence. The receptors here all came from a human donor with melanoma. The CDR3 runs from the conserved cysteine through the conserved F or W.

17,TRBV2,CASSEGGQTNSNQPQHF
16,TRBV28,CASSPTTSGIYNEQFF
17,TRBV28,CASSVERGLTNTGELFF
12,TRBV28,CASRLGLGGYTF
15,TRBV4-1,CASRSLAGAGNEQFF
13,TRBV27,CASKLAGNSPLHF
15,TRBV28,CASSPGTGQRTEAFF
15,TRBV6-5,CASSYSQTENTEAFF
15,TRBV4-1,CASSQGLAELGTQYF
12,TRBV29-1,CSVGQSGYEQYF
17,TRBV7-9,CASSSGLAGTQTDTQYF
15,TRBV7-9,CASTQGQGPYNEQFF
16,TRBV11-2,CASSLAQGNPTYEQYF
12,TRBV7-6,CASSPLAGEQFF
17,TRBV10-1,CASSYDSGSASTDTQYF
15,TRBV6-5,CASSSVTGGSYGYTF
15,TRBV7-9,CASSLGQGAFIEQYF
15,TRBV30,CAWSVPGGGSREQYF
15,TRBV7-2,CASSLAGQGYYGYTF
14,TRBV27,CASSRNPQGYGYTF
14,TRBV19,CASSIAGVVAEAFF
16,TRBV19,CASSIPWRGTNYGYTF
15,TRBV15,CATSFGLAVTDTQYF
14,TRBV7-8,CASSLIGSDEKLFF
13,TRBV27,CASSFTPIYGYTF
12,TRBV27,CASSLGGSEQYF
16,TRBV27,CASSLILAGGAYEQYF
11,TRBV4-1,CASFGPGGYTF
13,TRBV27,CASNGKLGTEAFF
13,TRBV5-4,CASTNLVQETQYF
14,TRBV5-6,CASSLGDRGREQYF
13,TRBV19,CAIDQGSNQPQHF
14,TRBV4-2,CASSHIQGSYEQYF
15,TRBV6-5,CASSYGGVGFNEQFF
15,TRBV7-2,CASSENLPGAWGYTF
14,TRBV6-1,CASSLGQGNNGYTF
11,TRBV27,CATYGGDGQYF
14,TRBV11-3,CASSLVGGNTEAFF
16,TRBV5-6,CASSFFAGGAKNIQYF